The subject of this entry is one T cell receptor beta chain. At least ten counts were recorded for this clone. Its antigen is currently not known. The record has no base qualities; no much larger clone is one base away. This entry comes from a study of shared clonotypes between healthy human individuals (dated by TCRdb to about 2020). Study-level background: The cohort included three men and a couple of women between 18 and 49 years of age. Libraries were prepared and TCR repertoires were sequenced by different laboratories using diverse techniques, in order to increase sequencing depth and limit assay-specific biases. Blood TCR repertoires of about five healthy adults were deeply sequenced to estimate repertoire size and the extent of clonotype sharing between individuals. Per donor, leukapheresis produced somewhere between about 0.8 and 9.5 billion PBMCs. The paper's findings and limits, for the study overall: Sampling was limited to blood, and TCR repertoires in tissue likely differ from TCR repertoires in blood. Pairwise subsampling led to the expectation that sequencing depth would affect the degree of clonotype sharing among donors. Because the study included only a small number of donors, the genetic and exposure-history diversity represented was limited.

The donors were healthy, HIV-negative adults who had no recently reported acute infections or vaccinations. Every donor was a Caucasian adult living in Nashville, Tennessee, USA. For unsorted samples, some 100 million PBMCs were counted and genomic DNA was extracted with the QIAamp DNA Blood Mini kit. After blood collection by leukapheresis, PBMCs were isolated using Ficoll-Histopaque density gradient centrifugation and then cryopreserved in the vapor phase of liquid nitrogen. Using the deep immunoSEQ assay, TCR CDR3 regions were amplified from genomic DNA by multiplex PCR. Genomic DNA extracted from each cell subset was distributed evenly over all wells of several immunoSEQ 96-well plates, and each plate served as one replicate. Each replicate PCR for unsorted PBMC received about 310 ng genomic DNA, equal to approximately 30,000 T cell genomes. Ten immunoSEQ deep assay plates were used to sequence unsorted PBMC genomic DNA. The purified libraries were quantified using a Qubit 3.0 fluorometer, sized with a Bioanalyzer 2100, and then quantified again using the KAPA Library Quantification kit. Every immunoSEQ 96-well plate was sequenced on a separate single-read 150-cycle Illumina NextSeq 550 flow cell. Regarding the original processing steps: The immunoSEQ output contained only junctional sequences without quality scores, so filtering could not match that applied to full-length reads. Sequences were annotated with PyIR, a Python wrapper for IgBLAST v1.9, and V/J genes and CDR3 were assigned using IMGT germline references. Reads were removed for weak V/J assignments (E-value above 1e-6), missing CDR3, stop codons, out-of-frame junctions, or ambiguous translated residues. V3J clonotypes were defined as sequences sharing an identical inferred V gene, J gene, and CDR3 amino acid sequence. Percentage overlap between repertoires was computed as shared unique clonotypes divided by the size of the smaller repertoire. Three approaches were used to assess repertoire richness: RTK rarefaction, the Chao1 estimator, and Recon v2.1 estimates of unobserved clonotypes. TCRdb obtained this table from immuneACCESS and retained in-frame rearrangements with V and J assigned. These tables miss some clones; where compared with another copy, unresolved V genes account for less than half of the shortfall, and the remainder is unexplained. The V and J calls and clone size come from that table; D and trimming were worked out from the DNA. A total of hundreds of thousands of clones appear in this sample, about 76% of them only once. Around 14% of the sample comes from the top ten.

The receptor's source is a woman between 40 and 55 years old in good health. Some clones in this sample may be carry-over from other donors' samples. Input material: PBMCs.

The CDR3 reads CASTSGTGELFF. Read as DNA, the sequence is TGTGCCAGCACTAGCGGCACCGGGGAGCTGTTTTTT. This chain is built from TRBV2 and TRBJ2-2; TRBD2 lines up with 7 middle nucleotides. The germline V gene yields SNHLY for CDR1 and FYNNEI for CDR2. Inclusive of the bounding cysteine and phenylalanine, the CDR3 is 12 residues long. The DNA shown is the 36-base CDR3, in frame from base 1. Clipping removes 7 bases from V and 4 bases from J, with 0 as the unmatched junction base count.